The 23 T cell receptor beta chains given below trace back to one sample, sequenced in a study of response to subunit inactivated influenza vaccine. TCRdb used MiXCR to reprocess the RT-PCR reads, holding one entry per CDR3 protein. The table records 630,000 or so distinct CDR3 sequences, 15% to 19% of them present only once. The source material was PBMCs from blood, sampled approximately 12 days after vaccination. The source of these receptors is a man aged 50-59 years who received an inactivated influenza vaccine.

CDR3 sequence reads: CASSLARGPSSYEQYF. For the CDR3, the DNA is TGTGCCAGCAGCTTAGCGAGGGGGCCAAGTTCCTACGAGCAGTACTTC. This chain links TRBV7-2 with TRBJ2-7; 7 bases agree with TRBD1. Germline lookup yields CDR1 SGHTA and CDR2 FQGNSA. V lost 0 bases and J lost 1; bases outside the gene matches: 6. This CDR3 is 16 amino acids long.

This clonotype showed up just a few times. The chain uses TRBV4-3 and TRBJ1-1; TRBD1 might be the D (5 bases). CDR3 length: 13 amino acids. Germline V lookup: CDR1 LGHNA, CDR2 YSLEER. V dropped 1 base and J dropped 4 bases, with 7 bases sitting between them. The CDR3 is CASSQVGRTEAFF. The CDR3 nucleotides read TGCGCCAGCAGCCAAGTGGGGCGCACTGAAGCTTTCTTT.

The chain has TRBV20-1 and TRBJ1-1, with TRBD1 as a possible D gene (6 bases). V was cut by 5 bases and J by 3 bases, with 13 bases left in between. Germline loops: CDR1 DFQATT, CDR2 SNEGSKA (reference sequence). The CDR3 covers 13 residues. The CDR3 coding sequence is TGCAGTGCTCACGCAGGGGCGGACACTGAAGCTTTCTTT. Protein: CSAHAGADTEAFF.

A few counts support this clonotype. The V call is TRBV6-5, the J call TRBJ2-2; 12 bases fit TRBD2. V shed 4 bases, J shed 1 base, and the junction held 7 bases outside the gene matches. The CDR3 has 18 residues. Germline V gene sequence: CDR1 MNHEY, CDR2 SVGAGI. CDR3 DNA: TGTGCCAGCAGTTGGTGGCTAGCGGGGGGGGAGAACACCGGGGAGCTGTTTTTT. Translation gives CASSWWLAGGENTGELFF.

The chain is built from TRBV30 and TRBJ1-5; D gene uncertain. This CDR3 has 13 residues. The ends were cut back, 2 bases at V and 1 base at J, with 6 bases in the middle. Germline assignment: CDR1 GTSNPN and CDR2 SVGIG (reference sequence). The CDR3 spells CAWSFSSNQPQHF. CDR3 nucleotides: TGTGCCTGGAGTTTCTCAAGCAATCAGCCCCAGCATTTT.

CDR3 protein: CASSSLPGSTDTQYF. The CDR3 DNA sequence: TGTGCCAGCAGCTCCCTACCCGGGAGTACAGATACGCAGTATTTT. The V gene is TRBV7-2, the J gene TRBJ2-3; TRBD2 is a possible D gene (6 bases). The CDR3 contains 15 residues. Germline loops: CDR1 SGHTA, CDR2 FQGNSA. The V gene lost 4 bases and the J gene lost 3 bases, with 14 bases spanning the gap.

This clonotype was detected only a few times. CDR3 region: CASSLSGRKNTGELFF. The CDR3 coding sequence is TGCGCCAGCAGCCTTAGCGGGAGAAAGAACACCGGGGAGCTGTTTTTT. The V gene is TRBV4-1, the J gene TRBJ2-2; 9 bases match TRBD2. Trimming at V came to 4 bases and at J to 1 base, leaving 4 bases not matched to a gene. This CDR3 contains 16 residues. Germline V gives CDR1 MGHRA, CDR2 YSYEKL.

The chain employs TRBV27 and TRBJ2-1; 7 bases are shared with TRBD2. Looked up from germline, CDR1 is MNHEY and CDR2 is SMNVEV (reference sequence). The CDR3 runs 15 residues. Losses at the gene ends were 5 bases for V and 3 bases for J; bases not matched to a gene: 7. CDR3 loop: CASSPLARDYNEQFF. In nucleotides, the CDR3 is TGTGCCAGCAGTCCACTAGCGAGAGACTACAATGAGCAGTTCTTC.

The sample holds a few counts of this clonotype. The chain is built from TRBV12-3 or TRBV12-4 and TRBJ2-3, with 7 bases identical to TRBD2. CDR3 length: 12 amino acids. For the CDR3, the DNA is TGTGCGGGGGGGGAGGCCGGGAATACGCAGTATTTT. Residues: CAGGEAGNTQYF.

This clonotype was seen ten or more times. Germline is not matched at one junction end, which may reflect a read error. The rearrangement uses TRBV7-2 and TRBJ2-3, with TRBD2 matching over 11 bases. The CDR3 is 15 residues long. CDR1 and CDR2 from the germline V gene are SGHTA and FQGNSA. This CDR3 is CASSLAGGNTDTQYF. In DNA form, the CDR3 reads TGTGCCAGCAGCCTAGCGGGGGGAAACACAGATACGCAGTATTTT.

This clonotype was picked up many times. The chain joins TRBV18 to TRBJ2-5; possibly TRBD1 for D (5 bases). Germline values: CDR1 KGHSH, CDR2 LQKENI. Trimming shortened V by 6 bases and J by 1 base, and 15 bases separated the two germline ends. The CDR3 has 15 amino acids. CDR3 sequence (DNA): TGTGCCAGCTCCCGTTGGGTTGACAGCCAAGAGACCCAGTACTTC. Protein: CASSRWVDSQETQYF.

At least ten counts were recorded for this clonotype. The V call is TRBV18, the J call TRBJ2-4; 9 nucleotides align to TRBD1. Germline V CDR1 and CDR2: KGHSH, LQKENI. The CDR3 contains 14 residues. After removal of 2 bases from V and 4 bases from J, the junction contained 0 bases not matched to a gene. DNA for the CDR3: TGTGCCAGCTCACCAGGGACAGGGAAAAACATTCAGTACTTC. Its protein product is CASSPGTGKNIQYF. The full variable domain, rest sourced from reference TRBV18 and TRBJ2-4, is NAGVMQNPRHLVRRRGQEARLRCSPMKGHSHVYWYRQLPEEGLKFMVYLQKENIIDESGMPKERFSAEFPKEGPSILRIQQVVRGDSAAYFCASSPGTGKNIQYFGAGTRLSVL.

This clonotype was observed a few times. The chain joins TRBV12-3 or TRBV12-4 to TRBJ1-3; 9 bases line up with TRBD1. Unmatched junction bases numbered 5, after V lost 5 bases and J lost 0 bases. The CDR3 extends over 16 amino acids. This CDR3 is CASSPGQGSSGNTIYF. The CDR3 DNA follows: TGTGCCAGCAGTCCCGGACAGGGGAGCTCTGGAAACACCATATATTTT.

The table lists this clonotype with many counts. The chain joins TRBV20-1 to TRBJ1-5, with TRBD1 matching over 11 bases. V was pared by 4 bases and J by 1 base, with 12 bases of the junction left unmatched. Germline CDR1 is DFQATT and CDR2 is SNEGSKA (reference sequence). This CDR3 is built from 18 residues. CDR3 sequence: CSATGDRGSFLSNQPQHF. CDR3 coding DNA: TGCAGTGCTACAGGGGACAGGGGGAGCTTTTTGAGCAATCAGCCCCAGCATTTT.

This clonotype came up a few times. This CDR3 is CASRARTRYEQYF. CDR3 DNA sequence: TGTGCCAGCAGGGCCCGCACCAGGTACGAGCAGTACTTC. The chain combines TRBV28 with TRBJ2-7; no definite D call. Germline CDR1 and CDR2: MDHEN and SYDVKM. CDR3 length: 13 residues. Trimming cost V 6 bases and J 4 bases, with 13 bases left between them.

This clonotype was seen only a few times. The chain has TRBV6-4 and TRBJ2-1, with D unresolved. In germline, CDR1 is MRHNA, CDR2 SNTAGT. With 2 bases removed from V and 6 bases from J, the gap between germline ends came to 14 bases. The CDR3 has 15 residues. The CDR3 DNA sequence: TGTGCCAGCAGTGACGTTTCGCGATGGGTCAATGAGCAGTTCTTC. Translating gives CASSDVSRWVNEQFF.

This clonotype has a handful of counts. The V call is TRBV5-1, the J call TRBJ2-5, with D possibly TRBD1 on 5 matching bases. Trimming took off 2 bases at V and 2 bases at J, with 10 bases between the two ends. This CDR3 is built from 14 residues. CDR1 and CDR2 from the germline V gene are SGHRS and YFSETQ. CDR3 amino acids: CASSFRTQQETQYF. CDR3 nucleotide sequence: TGCGCCAGCAGCTTCAGGACACAACAAGAGACCCAGTACTTC. The whole variable domain, remainder taken from reference TRBV5-1 and TRBJ2-5, is KAGVTQTPRYLIKTRGQQVTLSCSPISGHRSVSWYQQTPGQGLQFLFEYFSETQRNKGNFPGRFSGRQFSNSRSEMNVSTLELGDSALYLCASSFRTQQETQYFGPGTRLLVL.

Ten or more counts support this clonotype. The chain recombines TRBV7-2 with TRBJ1-1; possibly TRBD1 for D (5 bases). Germline V gene data show CDR1 as SGHTA and CDR2 as FQGNSA. CDR3 length: 11 amino acids. Trimming took off 10 bases at V and 3 bases at J, with 9 bases between the two ends. The CDR3 loop is CATREDTEAFF. CDR3 in DNA: TGTGCCACCAGGGAGGACACTGAAGCTTTCTTT.

This clonotype was picked up many times. This chain connects TRBV7-9 to TRBJ1-1; 7 nucleotides agree with TRBD1. CDR1 SEHNR and CDR2 FQNEAQ come from the germline V gene (reference sequence). The CDR3 is made up of 15 amino acids. Trimming at V came to 2 bases and at J to 4 bases, leaving 7 bases not matched to a gene. The CDR3: CASSLSPGGGTEAFF. In DNA, the CDR3 is TGTGCCAGCAGCTTATCCCCAGGGGGGGGCACTGAAGCTTTCTTT.

This chain connects TRBV15 to TRBJ2-1; 7 nucleotides align to TRBD1. CDR1 and CDR2 (germline): LNHNV, YYDKDF (reference sequence). CDR3 length: 15 residues. With V trimmed by 4 bases and J by 6 bases, 9 bases remained unmatched. CDR3 in DNA: TGTGCCACCAGCACCAGACAGGGTTGGGGCAATGAGCAGTTCTTC. Translated: CATSTRQGWGNEQFF.

This rearrangement joins TRBV6-2 or TRBV6-3 to TRBJ2-7, with 10 nucleotides matching TRBD2. The length of the CDR3 is 16 residues. V shed 5 bases and J 0 bases; nucleotides not matched to a gene: 7. Germline V gives CDR1 MNHEY, CDR2 SVGEGT. CDR3 DNA: TGTGCCAGCAGTCCTTTAGCGGGAGGAGGCTCCTACGAGCAGTACTTC. Translation gives CASSPLAGGGSYEQYF.

The chain recombines TRBV15 with TRBJ2-3; D is unclear. The CDR3 totals 13 residues. Germline-derived CDR1 and CDR2 are LNHNV and YYDKDF (reference sequence). Deletions cut 0 bases from V and 6 bases from J, with 7 bases between. This CDR3 reads CATSRDTGDTQYF. In DNA form, the CDR3 reads TGTGCCACCAGCAGAGATACGGGCGATACGCAGTATTTT.

This clonotype was seen just once. J is TRBJ2-7 and V is TRBV7-9; D remains unclear. This CDR3 region has 13 residues. V was clipped by 5 bases and J by 5 bases, with 13 bases between them. The germline V gene encodes CDR1 SEHNR and CDR2 FQNEAQ (reference sequence). CDR3 sequence reads: CASSPPPANEQYF. CDR3 DNA sequence: TGTGCCAGCAGCCCGCCCCCAGCAAACGAGCAGTACTTC. The complete variable domain, with remaining parts taken from reference TRBV7-9 and TRBJ2-7, reads DTGVSQNPRHKITKRGQNVTFRCDPISEHNRLYWYRQTLGQGPEFLTYFQNEAQLEKSRLLSDRFSAERPKGSFSTLEIQRTEQGDSAMYLCASSPPPANEQYFGPGTRLTVT.